These T cell receptor beta chains were read from a single sample in a study of T cells in localized non-small cell lung cancer. Libraries were prepared by immunoSEQ multiplex PCR; TCRdb keeps only in-frame clonotypes and omits some of them. The table has about 77,000 clones, roughly 91% seen once. The sequencing here drew on peripheral blood, taken before any cancer treatment. The receptors originated from a woman aged 35 to 70 with stage I squamous cell lung carcinoma. The CDR3 runs from the conserved cysteine through the conserved F or W. Each record gives: J gene, D gene, V gene, clone size, CDR3 protein, CDR3 DNA. D genes are given only for firm matches. Clone size is stated in some rows and not others, as once, few, many or a class when expanded.

J gene: TRBJ2-3; D gene: -; V gene: TRBV5-6; clone size: -; CDR3 protein: CASSLRSGTDTQYF; CDR3 DNA: TGTGCCAGCAGCTTGAGGAGCGGCACAGATACGCAGTATTTT
J gene: TRBJ2-1; D gene: -; V gene: TRBV7-2; clone size: -; CDR3 protein: CASSLSRGAHNEQFF; CDR3 DNA: TGTGCCAGCAGCTTATCCCGGGGGGCCCACAATGAGCAGTTCTTC
J gene: TRBJ2-3; D gene: TRBD2; V gene: TRBV10-3; clone size: -; CDR3 protein: CAISETSGALTDTQYF; CDR3 DNA: TGTGCCATCAGTGAAACTAGCGGGGCGCTCACAGATACGCAGTATTTT
J gene: TRBJ2-2; D gene: -; V gene: TRBV6-6; clone size: -; CDR3 protein: CASSPQGRARTGELFF; CDR3 DNA: TGTGCCAGCAGTCCGCAGGGGAGGGCAAGAACCGGGGAGCTGTTTTTT
J gene: TRBJ1-2; D gene: TRBD1; V gene: TRBV25-1; clone size: -; CDR3 protein: CASSGGQGINYGYTF; CDR3 DNA: TGTGCCAGCAGTGGGGGACAGGGTATAAACTATGGCTACACCTTC
J gene: TRBJ2-7; D gene: -; V gene: TRBV19; clone size: -; CDR3 protein: CASSIGKGPIYEQYF; CDR3 DNA: TGTGCCAGTAGTATAGGGAAGGGACCAATCTACGAGCAGTACTTC
J gene: TRBJ1-3; D gene: -; V gene: TRBV2; clone size: -; CDR3 protein: CASNTGPLSGNTIYF; CDR3 DNA: TGTGCCAGCAATACAGGCCCTCTCTCTGGAAACACCATATATTTT
J gene: TRBJ2-3; D gene: TRBD2; V gene: TRBV9; clone size: once; CDR3 protein: CASSVHFGGDTQYF; CDR3 DNA: TGTGCCAGCAGCGTACATTTCGGGGGGGATACGCAGTATTTT
J gene: TRBJ2-5; D gene: TRBD1; V gene: TRBV14; clone size: -; CDR3 protein: CASSPGTVQETQYF; CDR3 DNA: TGTGCCAGCAGCCCCGGGACAGTCCAAGAGACCCAGTACTTC
J gene: TRBJ1-1; D gene: -; V gene: TRBV18; clone size: -; CDR3 protein: CASSPPMGTEAFF; CDR3 DNA: TGTGCCAGCTCACCACCGATGGGAACTGAAGCTTTCTTT